These 5 T cell receptor beta chains came from one sample sequenced in a study of OX40 agonist ivuxolimab in advanced cancers. Here immunoSEQ multiplex PCR was the method, and the copy in TCRdb shows in-frame clones only, minus some. The sample includes tens of thousands of clones, around 90% of them seen just once. Sequenced material: CD4+ or CD8+ T cells sorted from blood, taken in a trial of the OX40 agonist ivuxolimab. The source of these receptors is an adult with an advanced solid tumor such as melanoma, head and neck, liver or kidney cancer.

The chain joins TRBV25-1 to TRBJ2-3; D is unclear. Trimming took off 4 bases at V and 12 bases at J, with 11 bases between the two ends. The CDR3 loop spans 11 amino acids. CDR1 is MGHDK, CDR2 SYGVNS, per germline. This chain's CDR3 is CASSGTLGQYF. As DNA, the CDR3 is TGTGCCAGCAGTGGAACCCTGGGCCAGTATTTT.

The CDR3 coding sequence is TGTGCCAGTCGAACAGGGTTGGAGACCCAGTACTTC. Protein sequence: CASRTGLETQYF. This rearrangement joins TRBV7-6 to TRBJ2-5, with D possibly being TRBD1 (6 bases). V was cut by 9 bases and J by 5 bases, with 13 bases left in between. The CDR3 has 12 residues. CDR1 is SGHVS, CDR2 FNYEAQ, per germline.

CDR3 sequence reads: CASSSRRTSGPTYEQYF. The CDR3 region has the DNA TGTGCCAGCAGCTCCAGAAGGACTAGCGGGCCCACCTACGAGCAGTACTTC. The chain joins TRBV7-2 to TRBJ2-7, with 11 bases that match TRBD2. The germline gives CDR1 SGHTA, CDR2 FQGNSA. Germline trimming cut 4 bases from V and 2 bases from J; bases unmatched to any gene: 10. The CDR3 is 17 amino acids.

This clone came up once. The chain has TRBV20-1 and TRBJ2-7, with D perhaps matching TRBD2 (6 bases). Germline-derived CDR1 and CDR2 are DFQATT and SNEGSKA (reference sequence). V lost 7 bases and J 7 bases, leaving 14 bases between the germline ends. The CDR3 loop spans 11 amino acids. The CDR3 DNA follows: TGCAGTGGCTCCGGGACTCTTGAGCAGTACTTC. Protein: CSGSGTLEQYF.

This rearrangement joins TRBV27 to TRBJ2-3; D not resolved. CDR3 length equals 16 residues. From germline, CDR1 is MNHEY and CDR2 SMNVEV (reference sequence). Trimming took 7 bases from V and 0 from J, leaving 17 bases between them. CDR3 sequence: CASTASNYPSTDTQYF. CDR3 nucleotides: TGTGCCAGCACCGCATCGAATTATCCTAGCACAGATACGCAGTATTTT.